Presented here are 9 T cell receptor beta chains from one specimen sequenced in a study of a mutant IDH1 vaccine in newly diagnosed glioma. Generated by immunoSEQ multiplex PCR, the TCRdb table keeps only in-frame clones and is missing some. The sample has about 94,000 clones, about 90% seen once. Their antigens remain unidentified. The time point here: week 47, end of study. Every vaccination contained 300 ug of the mutant IDH1 20-mer peptide and was paired with topical imiquimod. The sequencing here drew on PBMCs, taken from a glioma patient whose treatment included an IDH1 peptide vaccine. The receptors shown here come from a woman between 50 and 59 years old with glioma.

This chain joins TRBV7-9 and TRBJ2-7; 7 positions match TRBD2. The CDR3 is 13 amino acids. Trimming removed 1 base from V and 5 bases from J; junction bases left unmatched: 2. Germline CDR1 reads SEHNR; CDR2 reads FQNEAQ (reference sequence). The CDR3 sequence: CASSLEGGHEQYF. The DNA of the CDR3 is TGTGCCAGCAGCTTAGAGGGAGGGCACGAGCAGTACTTC.

This clone has only one observation. The chain combines TRBV5-4 with TRBJ1-1; D remains ambiguous. CDR1 is SGHNT, CDR2 YYREEE, per germline (reference sequence). This CDR3 has 12 residues. V was cut by 2 bases and J by 2 bases, with 4 bases left in between. CDR3 residues: CASSFSNTEAFF. CDR3 bases: TGTGCCAGCAGCTTTTCAAACACTGAAGCTTTCTTT.

The genes are TRBV29-1 and TRBJ2-3; maybe TRBD2 (5 bases). The CDR3 runs to 15 residues. Trimming removed 4 bases from V and 0 bases from J, with 14 bases in between. Germline V gene data show CDR1 as SQVTM and CDR2 as ANQGSEA. CDR3 region: CSVVGNAASTDTQYF. The CDR3, as DNA: TGCAGCGTTGTCGGGAACGCTGCTAGCACAGATACGCAGTATTTT.

This clone was counted once. The CDR3 sequence: CASTLIGTTYGYTF. DNA for the CDR3: TGTGCCAGCACCTTAATCGGGACCACCTATGGCTACACCTTC. The chain combines TRBV6-6 with TRBJ1-2; TRBD1 might be the D (5 bases). Germline values: CDR1 MNHNY, CDR2 SVGAGI (reference sequence). Trimming took 7 bases from V and 4 from J, leaving 16 bases between them. The CDR3 runs 14 residues.

The chain carries TRBV5-1 and TRBJ1-1, with D perhaps TRBD1 (6 bases). The CDR3 has 14 residues. Germline V gene data show CDR1 as SGHRS and CDR2 as YFSETQ. V lost 4 bases and J lost 3, with 13 bases in between. CDR3 bases: TGCGCCAGCAGCACCGGGACAAGGTACACTGAAGCTTTCTTT. Protein product: CASSTGTRYTEAFF.

The V gene is TRBV7-9, the J gene TRBJ1-2, with D unresolved. CDR1 is SEHNR, CDR2 FQNEAQ, per germline (reference sequence). This CDR3 has 17 amino acids. Trimming took 1 base from V and 1 from J, leaving 16 bases between them. The CDR3 coding sequence is TGTGCCAGCAGCTTAGTATATGGCGGAGCCAATAACTATGGCTACACCTTC. This translates into CASSLVYGGANNYGYTF.

V and J are TRBV6-1 and TRBJ1-5; D unclear. The CDR3 loop spans 12 amino acids. V lost 6 bases and J 5 bases, leaving 8 bases between the germline ends. Germline CDR1 reads MNHNS; CDR2 reads SASEGT. The CDR3 DNA reads as TGTGCCAGCAGGGAAAGCGATCAGCCCCAGCATTTT. Encoded protein: CASRESDQPQHF.

This chain uses TRBV2 with TRBJ1-2, with TRBD1 matching over 7 bases. Trimming took 0 bases from V and 4 from J; bases not matched to a gene: 5. CDR1 is SNHLY, CDR2 FYNNEI, per germline. The CDR3 length is 15 residues. The CDR3: CASSEARDRVYGYTF. In DNA, the CDR3 is TGTGCCAGCAGTGAAGCTAGGGACAGAGTCTATGGCTACACCTTC.

J is TRBJ1-1 and V is TRBV6-5; no reliable D call. Per germline, CDR1 MNHEY and CDR2 SVGAGI. Trimming shortened V by 6 bases and J by 5 bases, and 10 bases separated the two germline ends. This CDR3 region has 12 residues. The CDR3 nucleotides read TGTGCCAGCAGAGCCGAGGGAACTGAAGCTTTCTTT. It translates to CASRAEGTEAFF.